This paragraph reports one T cell receptor (beta chain). Its specific antigen is unknown. No base-level quality is on record; no much larger clone is a single base apart. This record comes from a study of shared clonotypes between healthy human individuals (dated by TCRdb to the early 2020s). Some background on the complete study: A few men and two women, aged 18 to 49 years, made up the cohort. Leukapheresis yielded between about 0.94 and 8.9 billion PBMCs per donor. The study deeply sequenced blood TCR repertoires of about five healthy adults to estimate repertoire size and the extent of clonotype sharing between individuals. To increase sequencing depth and limit assay-specific biases, different laboratories used diverse techniques to prepare libraries and sequence TCR repertoires. For each donor, CD4 naive and CD4 memory were each given three plates, CD8 naive was given two plates, and CD8 memory was given one plate.

CD8 naive samples were CD45RO-negative cells positively selected for CCR7, giving a CD45RA+CCR7+ population that excluded TemRA cells. The donors were healthy, HIV-negative adults with no recently reported acute infections or vaccinations. All donors were Caucasian adults living in Nashville, Tennessee, USA. Blood was obtained by leukapheresis, after which PBMCs were separated by Ficoll-Histopaque density gradient centrifugation and cryopreserved in liquid nitrogen vapor phase. Purity and quantity of every magnetically sorted T cell population were checked by analytical flow cytometry. Each sorted fraction had its genomic DNA isolated and then quantified by UV absorbance on a Nanodrop 2000c. What the study reported, not specific to this receptor: Rarefaction of sorted-subset datasets indicated incomplete sequencing despite the large sequencing depth. Clonotypes shared by all four sorted-subset donors showed higher generation probabilities than non-shared clonotypes. Only blood was sampled, and tissue TCR repertoires likely differ from those in blood. Pairwise subsampling indicated that sequencing depth was expected to affect the degree of clonotype sharing among donors. Naive subsets generally had larger estimated clonotype richness than memory subsets. Across four donors, 5% to 6% of naive CD4, around 3.3% of naive CD8, approximately 2.5% of memory CD4, and roughly 0.41% of memory CD8 clonotypes were shared. The genetic and exposure-history diversity represented was limited by the small number of donors.

TCR CDR3 regions were amplified from genomic DNA by multiplex PCR using the deep immunoSEQ assay. Extracted genomic DNA from each cell subset was spread evenly across all wells of several immunoSEQ 96-well plates, with each plate serving as a replicate. For sorted subsets, each replicate PCR was loaded with approximately 0.2 ug genomic DNA, equivalent to some 27,000 T cell genomes. Purified libraries were quantified with a Qubit 3.0 fluorometer, sized on a Bioanalyzer 2100, and re-quantified with the KAPA Library Quantification kit. Every immunoSEQ 96-well plate was sequenced on a separate single-read 150-cycle Illumina NextSeq 550 flow cell. On the study's bioinformatics: Because only junctional sequences without quality scores were contained in the immunoSEQ output, filtering matching that applied to full-length reads could not be performed. To assign V/J genes and CDR3, sequences were annotated using PyIR, a Python wrapper for IgBLAST v1.9, with IMGT germline references. Any read was removed if the V/J assignment was weak (E-value above 1e-6), the CDR3 was missing, or the read contained stop codons, out-of-frame junctions, or ambiguous translated residues. A V3J clonotype was defined by an identical inferred V gene, J gene, and CDR3 amino acid sequence. The percentage overlap between two repertoires was calculated by dividing the number of shared unique clonotypes by the size of the smaller repertoire. Repertoire richness was assessed with RTK rarefaction, the Chao1 estimator, and Recon v2.1 estimates of unobserved clonotypes. Generation probabilities were computed with OLGA for all TCRbeta clonotypes obtained by the gDNA method from a few donors. The table was pulled from immuneACCESS by TCRdb, which kept in-frame rearrangements only. Such tables lose some clones; where checked, under half of the loss comes from unresolved V genes, and the rest has no known cause. That table is the source of V, J and clone size, and D and trimming were worked out from the DNA. Counted in this sample were around 600,000 clones; 95% to 98% of them appeared once. Of the sample, 0.25% to 0.35% falls within the top ten clones.

Reading the germline V gene gives CDR1 SQVTM and CDR2 ANQGSEA. The CDR3 sequence holds 12 residues, the cysteine and phenylalanine included. The DNA shown is the 36-base CDR3, in frame from base 1. Relative to germline, V is 0 bases shorter and J is 4 bases shorter, with 7 bases between their ends. This sequence was found in a man aged 30 to 45 in good health. The chain uses TRBV29-1 and TRBJ2-7; no D gene call is confident. What was sequenced was naive CD8+ T cells sorted from blood. The cell subset or site label for this specimen denotes: CD45RA+CCR7+. The CDR3 loop reads CSVEDSQYEQYF. The DNA reads as follows: TGCAGCGTTGAAGATTCCCAATACGAGCAGTACTTC.